This TCR beta chain was recorded in a study of response to subunit inactivated influenza vaccine. Overall study results and limits: Each seasonal influenza vaccination recruits few new T cells, the authors suggested.

This clonotype was counted ten times or more. Antigen specificity is unknown. This CDR3 comprises 14 residues. Germline trimming cut 3 bases from V and 10 bases from J; bases unmatched to any gene: 5. Each CDR3 protein gets one entry after TCRdb re-called the RT-PCR reads with MiXCR. The sample contains some 850,000 distinct CDR3 sequences, roughly 18% of which appear only once. The sample was PBMCs from blood, taken more than 4 days after vaccination. The chain has TRBV12-3 or TRBV12-4 and TRBJ2-2; 10 bases match TRBD1. The TCR was taken from a man in his forties or fifties who received an inactivated influenza vaccine. CDR3 sequence reads: CASSFGTGAEELFF. The CDR3 coding sequence is TGTGCCAGCAGTTTCGGGACAGGGGCTGAGGAGCTGTTTTTT.